Each of the 8 T cell receptor beta chains below was sequenced from the same sample in a study of blood T cell repertoires in COVID-19. The assay was immunoSEQ multiplex PCR, and TCRdb's table has in-frame clones only and misses some. There are about 87,000 clones in the sample; roughly nine tenths occur only once, and around 5.2% lies in the top ten. Specimen: peripheral blood. The receptors come from a woman of 80 years or more with active COVID-19.

The genes are TRBV28 and TRBJ2-2, with 7 positions matching TRBD1. CDR1 is MDHEN, CDR2 SYDVKM, per germline. The CDR3 is 14 residues long. The V segment lost 5 bases and the J segment 4 bases; nucleotides outside the gene matches: 4. Written as DNA, the CDR3 is TGTGCCAGCAGTCGTTCAGGGGGCACCGGGGAGCTGTTTTTT. The encoded protein is CASSRSGGTGELFF.

This chain connects TRBV7-2 to TRBJ2-1; possibly TRBD2 for D (5 bases). Germline lookup yields CDR1 SGHTA and CDR2 FQGNSA. V dropped 3 bases and J dropped 4 bases, with 16 bases sitting between them. CDR3 length: 16 amino acids. The CDR3 DNA follows: TGTGCCAGCAGCTTCCCCGGGAACGCGGTTTACAATGAGCAGTTCTTC. Its protein product is CASSFPGNAVYNEQFF.

This clone was detected only a few times. The chain is built from TRBV3-1 (or the pseudogene TRBV3-2) and TRBJ2-3; the match to TRBD2 covers 7 bases. The CDR3 is 14 residues long. CDR1 is LGHDT and CDR2 is YNNKEL in the germline V gene (reference sequence). The V segment lost 0 bases and the J segment 5 bases; nucleotides outside the gene matches: 2. CDR3 coding DNA: TGTGCCAGCAGCCAAGAGGTAGCGGGAGATACGCAGTATTTT. Amino acid sequence: CASSQEVAGDTQYF.

The J gene is TRBJ1-2, the V gene TRBV5-4, with 8 bases matching TRBD1. This CDR3 is built from 13 residues. The germline V gene has CDR1 SGHNT and CDR2 YYREEE (reference sequence). V shed 1 base, J shed 8 bases, and the junction held 4 bases outside the gene matches. In DNA, the CDR3 is TGTGCCAGCAGCTTGCCGACAGGGGTAGGCTACACCTTC. This gives the protein CASSLPTGVGYTF.

The V call is TRBV6-5, the J call TRBJ2-7; 11 nucleotides line up with TRBD2. V shed 5 bases, J shed 2 bases, and the junction held 5 bases outside the gene matches. From germline, CDR1 is MNHEY and CDR2 SVGAGI. The CDR3 length is 15 residues. DNA of the CDR3: TGTGCCAGCAGTCTGACTAGCGGGGAAACCTACGAGCAGTACTTC. Translation gives CASSLTSGETYEQYF.

V gene TRBV6-1 combines with J gene TRBJ2-1; D might be TRBD2 (7 bases). This CDR3 has 12 residues. The germline CDR1 and CDR2 sequences are MNHNS and SASEGT. V gave up 2 bases and J gave up 15 bases, with 14 bases separating them. This CDR3 reads CASSEWRGRRFF. Here the CDR3 DNA reads TGTGCCAGCAGTGAATGGCGGGGGCGCCGGTTCTTC.

The chain is built from TRBV4-3 and TRBJ2-7; a possible D gene is TRBD2 (5 bases). Trimming cost V 0 bases and J 5 bases, with 14 bases left between them. Per germline, CDR1 LGHNA and CDR2 YSLEER. The CDR3 has 15 amino acids. The CDR3 here is CASSQDLTRADEQYF. In DNA form, the CDR3 reads TGCGCCAGCAGCCAAGATCTTACTAGAGCGGACGAGCAGTACTTC.

The chain joins TRBV5-1 to TRBJ2-3, with D possibly TRBD2 on 6 matching bases. Trimming left V 4 bases short and J 3 bases short, with 15 bases between. The CDR3 runs to 15 residues. CDR1 and CDR2 from the germline V gene are SGHRS and YFSETQ. In nucleotides, the CDR3 is TGCGCCAGCAGCCTTACTAGCAGAGTTACAGATACGCAGTATTTT. Translated: CASSLTSRVTDTQYF. The full variable domain, completed using reference TRBV5-1 and TRBJ2-3, is KAGVTQTPRYLIKTRGQQVTLSCSPISGHRSVSWYQQTPGQGLQFLFEYFSETQRNKGNFPGRFSGRQFSNSRSEMNVSTLELGDSALYLCASSLTSRVTDTQYFGPGTRLTVL.